Below, 28 T cell receptor beta chains from the same sample are listed, as sequenced in a study of blood T cell repertoires in COVID-19. The data were produced by immunoSEQ multiplex PCR, yet TCRdb's version contains in-frame clones alone and is incomplete. Of around 13,000 clones in the sample, 65% to 90% are singletons; the top ten hold around a quarter. The specimen sequenced was peripheral blood. The receptors shown here come from a man aged 40-49 years with active or convalescent COVID-19.

The V call is TRBV9, the J call TRBJ1-6; the D gene is possibly TRBD1 (5 bases). Per germline, CDR1 SGDLS and CDR2 YYNGEE. This CDR3 spans 12 amino acids. Trimming stripped 7 bases from V and 12 bases from J, with 14 bases between. The chain's CDR3 is CASGDSIQPLHF. CDR3 sequence (DNA): TGTGCCAGCGGAGACAGTATTCAACCCCTCCACTTT.

A few counts support this clone. The rearrangement joins TRBV28 to TRBJ1-1; maybe TRBD1 (6 bases). Germline CDR1 and CDR2: MDHEN and SYDVKM. There are 14 residues in the CDR3. Between the trimmed V and J ends, which lost 5 bases and 1 base, there was a span of 11 bases. The CDR3 DNA is TGTGCCAGCAGTCGGGGGGACACGAACACTGAAGCTTTCTTT. It specifies CASSRGDTNTEAFF.

V and J are TRBV18 and TRBJ1-4; D is unclear. This CDR3 contains 16 residues. Trimming took 3 bases from V and 4 from J, leaving 15 bases between them. Germline CDR1 KGHSH, CDR2 LQKENI. As DNA, the CDR3 is TGTGCCAGCTCACCCCAGTCTGGCAGACTTAATGAAAAACTGTTTTTT. Its protein is CASSPQSGRLNEKLFF.

The chain uses TRBV18 and TRBJ2-3; D may be TRBD2 (6 bases). The CDR3 is made up of 16 amino acids. With 5 bases removed from V and 2 bases from J, the gap between germline ends came to 17 bases. CDR1 and CDR2 from the germline V gene are KGHSH and LQKENI. CDR3 sequence: CASSYDFRGITDTQYF. The CDR3 coding sequence is TGTGCCAGCTCATACGATTTTCGCGGGATCACAGATACGCAGTATTTT.

V is TRBV6-6 and J is TRBJ2-3, with a tentative D call TRBD1 (5 bases). Germline CDR1 is MNHNY and CDR2 is SVGAGI (reference sequence). The ends were cut back, 2 bases at V and 10 bases at J, with 7 bases in the middle. The CDR3 is 11 amino acids. The chain's CDR3 is CASSYGRAQYF. The CDR3 DNA follows: TGTGCCAGCAGTTACGGCAGGGCGCAGTATTTT.

V is TRBV18 and J is TRBJ1-2; the match to TRBD1 covers 9 bases. This CDR3 is 14 amino acids long. J lost 4 bases, V lost 4 bases, and 4 bases had no gene match. The germline CDR1 and CDR2 sequences are KGHSH and LQKENI. The CDR3 DNA reads TGTGCCAGCTCACAAGAACAGGGGGCCTATGGCTACACCTTC. It encodes CASSQEQGAYGYTF.

The genes are TRBV11-3 and TRBJ2-1; TRBD1 agrees at 8 bases. After removal of 1 base from V and 6 bases from J, the junction contained 8 bases not matched to a gene. This CDR3 is built from 16 residues. The germline V gene has CDR1 SGHNT and CDR2 YENEEA. The CDR3 loop is CASSLGQGLGGNEQFF. CDR3 nucleotides: TGTGCCAGCAGCTTAGGACAGGGGTTAGGAGGCAATGAGCAGTTCTTC.

CDR3 nucleotides: TGTGCCAGCAGCTTTCAAGCGGGAGGGCCTGAGGAGACCCAGTACTTC. This gives the protein CASSFQAGGPEETQYF. V is TRBV13 and J is TRBJ2-5; 10 bases fit TRBD2. CDR1 is PRHDT and CDR2 is FYEKMQ in the germline V gene (reference sequence). Trimming removed 3 bases from V and 5 bases from J; junction bases left unmatched: 9. The CDR3 is made up of 16 amino acids.

The chain uses TRBV5-5 and TRBJ2-7; the match to TRBD1 covers 8 bases. The CDR3 extends over 14 amino acids. V lost 0 bases and J lost 6; bases outside the gene matches: 5. Germline lookup yields CDR1 SGHKS and CDR2 YYEKEE (reference sequence). The CDR3 sequence is CASSLGQGPSEQYF. Written as DNA, the CDR3 is TGTGCCAGCAGCTTGGGACAGGGGCCGAGCGAGCAGTACTTC.

This clone was counted between two and nine times. J is TRBJ1-2 and V is TRBV29-1; no definite D call. The V and J ends lost 2 bases and 4 bases respectively, with 8 bases between them. The germline CDR1 and CDR2 sequences are SQVTM and ANQGSEA. The CDR3 extends over 12 amino acids. CDR3 residues: CSVELGSYGYTF. The CDR3 bases are TGCAGCGTTGAACTCGGGAGCTATGGCTACACCTTC.

The chain employs TRBV6-6 and TRBJ2-1; TRBD2 might be the D (6 bases). Trimming removed 7 bases at V and 1 base at J, with 17 bases between. In germline, CDR1 is MNHNY, CDR2 SVGAGI (reference sequence). The CDR3 runs to 16 residues. The CDR3 region has the DNA TGTGCCAGCACCAGTGCCTGGGGGGATTCCTACAATGAGCAGTTCTTC. It codes for CASTSAWGDSYNEQFF.

The chain joins TRBV24-1 to TRBJ2-3, with D uncertain. Germline V gene lookup returns CDR1 KGHDR and CDR2 SFDVKD. Trimming removed 4 bases from V and 3 bases from J, with 4 bases in between. This CDR3 region has 12 residues. For the CDR3, the DNA is TGTGCCACCAGTGAAACAACAGATACGCAGTATTTT. As protein: CATSETTDTQYF.

V gene TRBV18 combines with J gene TRBJ2-1, with 9 bases lining up with TRBD1. There are 14 residues in the CDR3. Per the germline V gene, CDR1 is KGHSH and CDR2 is LQKENI. Germline trimming cut 4 bases from V and 8 bases from J; bases unmatched to any gene: 6. Written as DNA, the CDR3 is TGTGCCAGCTCACTTGGGACAGGGCTCGATGAGCAGTTCTTC. This sequence encodes CASSLGTGLDEQFF.

The V call is TRBV6-5, the J call TRBJ1-5; 9 bases match TRBD1. CDR1 MNHEY and CDR2 SVGAGI come from the germline V gene. V trimming: 5 bases; J trimming: 3 bases; junction bases outside the gene matches: 2. This CDR3 has 14 amino acids. CDR3 loop: CASSTGGDNQPQHF. CDR3 nucleotide sequence: TGTGCCAGCAGTACAGGGGGCGACAATCAGCCCCAGCATTTT.

The chain combines TRBV12-3 or TRBV12-4 with TRBJ1-2, with D tentatively TRBD1 (6 bases). The CDR3 extends over 12 amino acids. V was trimmed by 3 bases and J by 8 bases, leaving 10 bases between them. CDR3 in DNA: TGTGCCAGCAGTTTTGGGGGGGCCGGCTACACCTTC. It is translated as CASSFGGAGYTF.

This clone was seen once. This CDR3 is CASSQLEPGTGPHGYTF. In nucleotides, the CDR3 is TGTGCCAGCAGTCAGCTCGAACCCGGGACAGGTCCCCATGGCTACACCTTC. The chain is built from TRBV28 and TRBJ1-2; TRBD1 agrees at 8 bases. V was clipped by 5 bases and J by 6 bases; unmatched bases: 17. This CDR3 is 17 amino acids long. Germline V gives CDR1 MDHEN, CDR2 SYDVKM.

The gene calls are TRBV6-5 and TRBJ1-2; 7 bases agree with TRBD1. This CDR3 spans 12 amino acids. Germline loops: CDR1 MNHEY, CDR2 SVGAGI. The trim removed 6 bases at V and 6 bases at J, leaving 4 bases unmatched. Here the CDR3 DNA reads TGTGCCAGCAGAGACGACAGGGATGGCTACACCTTC. Translation: CASRDDRDGYTF.

In its sample, this clone was seen a few times. The V gene is TRBV14, the J gene TRBJ1-4, with a weak D call TRBD1 (6 bases). Germline V CDR1 and CDR2: SGHDN, FVKESK. Trimming pared 3 bases from V and 8 bases from J, leaving 19 bases between. This CDR3 spans 16 amino acids. CDR3 nucleotides: TGTGCCAGCAGCCAGAATTCACAGGGACGGAGGGAAAAACTGTTTTTT. Translation gives CASSQNSQGRREKLFF.

V is TRBV15 and J is TRBJ1-5; 11 positions match TRBD1. The CDR3 extends over 16 amino acids. CDR1 is LNHNV, CDR2 YYDKDF, per germline (reference sequence). V lost 3 bases, J lost 3 bases, and 4 bases stayed unmatched. The CDR3 is CATSRRDRGFNQPQHF. For the CDR3, the DNA is TGTGCCACCAGCAGGAGGGACAGGGGGTTCAATCAGCCCCAGCATTTT.

The chain couples TRBV12-3 or TRBV12-4 to TRBJ2-3; maybe TRBD1 (6 bases). The CDR3 runs to 12 residues. V was pared by 7 bases and J by 4 bases, with 9 bases between. This CDR3 is CASTAGADTQYF. For the CDR3, the DNA is TGTGCCAGCACCGCAGGGGCAGATACGCAGTATTTT.

The chain joins TRBV29-1 to TRBJ1-2; no clear D. With 1 base removed from V and 10 bases from J, the gap between germline ends came to 16 bases. The CDR3 is 13 residues long. CDR1 and CDR2 from the germline V gene are SQVTM and ANQGSEA. CDR3 amino acids: CSVEVTFRGDYTF. In DNA, the CDR3 is TGCAGCGTTGAAGTAACATTCCGAGGTGACTACACCTTC.

By proportion, this clone is medium-sized. The V and J genes are TRBV7-9 and TRBJ2-2; tentative D call: TRBD1 (7 bases). V was trimmed by 9 bases and J by 5 bases, leaving 16 bases between them. The CDR3 runs 14 residues. Germline V CDR1 and CDR2: SEHNR, FQNEAQ (reference sequence). The CDR3 spells CASAQGGLTGELFF. CDR3 coding DNA: TGTGCCAGTGCCCAGGGGGGTCTAACCGGGGAGCTGTTTTTT.

This sequence joins TRBV5-6 and TRBJ1-5; D unclear. Germline V CDR1 and CDR2: SGHDT, YYEEEE. V lost 0 bases and J lost 3, with 7 bases in between. The CDR3 length is 14 residues. CDR3 sequence: CASSLAGYNQPQHF. The CDR3 DNA sequence: TGTGCCAGCAGCTTGGCCGGGTACAATCAGCCCCAGCATTTT.

The chain uses TRBV19 and TRBJ2-3; 11 bases line up with TRBD2. Germline V gives CDR1 LNHDA, CDR2 SQIVND (reference sequence). This CDR3 spans 16 amino acids. Trimming cost V 4 bases and J 1 base; bases outside gene matches: 4. The CDR3 coding sequence is TGTGCCAGTAGTACCGGGACTAGCGGACGCACAGATACGCAGTATTTT. It yields the protein CASSTGTSGRTDTQYF.

In this sample, this clone turned up once. The rearrangement uses TRBV4-2 and TRBJ2-1; D possibly corresponds to TRBD2 (6 bases). Trimming left V 0 bases short and J 7 bases short, with 16 bases between. This CDR3 has 16 amino acids. CDR1 and CDR2 (germline): LGHNA, YNFKEQ. For the CDR3, the DNA is TGTGCCAGCAGCCAAGAAAAGGAGGGCCGAGGGAATGAGCAGTTCTTC. Translating it yields CASSQEKEGRGNEQFF.

This sequence joins TRBV30 and TRBJ2-3, with 9 bases lining up with TRBD2. The CDR3 length is 18 residues. The V and J ends lost 1 base and 3 bases, in that order; junction bases with no gene match: 14. CDR1 and CDR2 (germline): GTSNPN, SVGIG (reference sequence). The CDR3 DNA sequence: TGTGCCTGGAGTGGGCAGGCGGGAGGGCCCCTCGGGACAGATACGCAGTATTTT. Translated, it gives CAWSGQAGGPLGTDTQYF.

V gene TRBV5-1 combines with J gene TRBJ2-7, with 10 bases identical to TRBD2. The CDR3 is made up of 15 amino acids. CDR1 and CDR2 (germline): SGHRS, YFSETQ. V trimming: 2 bases; J trimming: 2 bases; junction bases outside the gene matches: 4. The CDR3 bases are TGCGCCAGCAGCTTTGGGACTAGCGACGCCTACGAGCAGTACTTC. Translating it yields CASSFGTSDAYEQYF.

V usage is TRBV30 and J usage is TRBJ1-4, with D unresolved. The CDR3 totals 15 residues. CDR1 is GTSNPN and CDR2 is SVGIG in the germline V gene (reference sequence). The V end lost 1 base, the J end lost 8 bases, and 17 bases lay between the germline ends. The CDR3 loop is CAWSATVLRGEKLFF. The CDR3 DNA reads as TGTGCCTGGAGTGCGACCGTCCTTAGAGGCGAAAAACTGTTTTTT. The whole variable domain, remainder taken from reference TRBV30 and TRBJ1-4, is SQTIHQWPATLVQPVGSPLSLECTVEGTSNPNLYWYRQAAGRGLQLLFYSVGIGQISSEVPQNLSASRPQDRQFILSSKKLLLSDSGFYLCAWSATVLRGEKLFFGSGTQLSVL.